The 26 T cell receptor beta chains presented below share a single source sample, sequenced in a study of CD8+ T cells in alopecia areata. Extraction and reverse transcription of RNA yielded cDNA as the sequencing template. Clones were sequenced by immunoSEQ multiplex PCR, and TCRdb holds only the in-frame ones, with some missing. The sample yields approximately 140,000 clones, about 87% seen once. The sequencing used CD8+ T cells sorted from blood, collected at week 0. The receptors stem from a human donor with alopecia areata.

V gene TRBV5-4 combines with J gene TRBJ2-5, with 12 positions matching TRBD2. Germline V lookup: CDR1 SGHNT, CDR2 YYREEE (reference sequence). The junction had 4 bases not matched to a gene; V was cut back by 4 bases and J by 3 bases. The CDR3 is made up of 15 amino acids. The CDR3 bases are TGTGCCAGCAGCAGGACTAGCGGGGATAAAGAGACCCAGTACTTC. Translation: CASSRTSGDKETQYF.

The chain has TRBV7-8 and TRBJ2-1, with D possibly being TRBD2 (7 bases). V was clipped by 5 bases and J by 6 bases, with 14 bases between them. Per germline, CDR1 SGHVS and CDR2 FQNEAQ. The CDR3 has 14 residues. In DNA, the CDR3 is TGTGCCAGCAGCATCGCGGGGGCAAGCAATGAGCAGTTCTTC. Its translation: CASSIAGASNEQFF.

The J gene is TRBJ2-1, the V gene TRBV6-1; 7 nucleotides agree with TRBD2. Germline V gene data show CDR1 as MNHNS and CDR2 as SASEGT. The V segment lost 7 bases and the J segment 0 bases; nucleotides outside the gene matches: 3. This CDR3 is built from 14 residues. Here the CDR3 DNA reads TGTGCCAGCATGGGCGGGAGCTCCTACAATGAGCAGTTCTTC. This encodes CASMGGSSYNEQFF.

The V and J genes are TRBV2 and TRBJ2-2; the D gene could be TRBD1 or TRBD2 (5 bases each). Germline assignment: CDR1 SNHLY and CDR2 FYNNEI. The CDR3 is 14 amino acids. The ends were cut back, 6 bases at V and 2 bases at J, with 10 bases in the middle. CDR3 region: CASSPGPNTGELFF. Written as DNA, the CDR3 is TGTGCCAGCAGCCCGGGACCCAACACCGGGGAGCTGTTTTTT.

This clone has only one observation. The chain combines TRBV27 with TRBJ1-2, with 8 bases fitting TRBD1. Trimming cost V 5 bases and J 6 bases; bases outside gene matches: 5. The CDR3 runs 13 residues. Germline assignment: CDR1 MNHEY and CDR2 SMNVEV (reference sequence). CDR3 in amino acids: CASSIGTGNGYTF. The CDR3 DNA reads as TGTGCCAGCAGTATTGGGACAGGAAATGGCTACACCTTC.

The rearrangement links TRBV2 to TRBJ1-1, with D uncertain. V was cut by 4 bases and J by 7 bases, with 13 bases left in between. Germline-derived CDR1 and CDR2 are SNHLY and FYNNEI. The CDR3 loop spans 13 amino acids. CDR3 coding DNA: TGTGCCAGCAGTGTTAGACCAGAGGGTGAAGCTTTCTTT. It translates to CASSVRPEGEAFF.

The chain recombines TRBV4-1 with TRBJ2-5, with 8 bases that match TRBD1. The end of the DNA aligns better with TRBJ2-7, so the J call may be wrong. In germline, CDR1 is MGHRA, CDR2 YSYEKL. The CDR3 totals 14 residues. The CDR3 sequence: CASSLGQGWYEQYF. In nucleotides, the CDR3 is TGCGCCAGCAGCCTCGGACAGGGATGGTACGAGCAGTACTTC.

DNA for the CDR3: TGTGCCAGCAGTTACGAGGGCCGGCAGCCCCAGCATTTT. Translating gives CASSYEGRQPQHF. The chain joins TRBV6-5 to TRBJ1-5; no definite D call. V was cut by 2 bases and J by 7 bases, with 9 bases left in between. CDR3 length: 13 residues. Germline lookup yields CDR1 MNHEY and CDR2 SVGAGI.

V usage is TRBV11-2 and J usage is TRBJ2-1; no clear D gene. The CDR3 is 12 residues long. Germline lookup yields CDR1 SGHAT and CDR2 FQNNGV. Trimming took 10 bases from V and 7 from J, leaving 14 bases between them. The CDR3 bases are TGTGCCACCCGCCCCGCCCGGAATGAGCAGTTCTTC. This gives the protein CATRPARNEQFF. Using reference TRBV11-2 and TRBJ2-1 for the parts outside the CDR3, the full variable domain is EAGVAQSPRYKIIEKRQSVAFWCNPISGHATLYWYQQILGQGPKLLIQFQNNGVVDDSQLPKDRFSAERLKGVDSTLKIQPAKLEDSAVYLCATRPARNEQFFGPGTRLTVL.

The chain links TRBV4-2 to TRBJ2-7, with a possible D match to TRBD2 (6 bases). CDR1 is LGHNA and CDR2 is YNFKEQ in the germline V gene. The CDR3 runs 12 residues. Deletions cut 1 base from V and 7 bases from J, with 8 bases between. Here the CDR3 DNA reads TGTGCCAGCAGCCAAGCTGGGAGGGAGCAGTACTTC. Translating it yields CASSQAGREQYF.

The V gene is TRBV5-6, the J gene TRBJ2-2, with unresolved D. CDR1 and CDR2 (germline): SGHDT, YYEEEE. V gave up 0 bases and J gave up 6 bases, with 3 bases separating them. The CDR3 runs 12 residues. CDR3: CASSLGPGELFF. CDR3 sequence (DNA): TGTGCCAGCAGCTTGGGGCCCGGGGAGCTGTTTTTT.

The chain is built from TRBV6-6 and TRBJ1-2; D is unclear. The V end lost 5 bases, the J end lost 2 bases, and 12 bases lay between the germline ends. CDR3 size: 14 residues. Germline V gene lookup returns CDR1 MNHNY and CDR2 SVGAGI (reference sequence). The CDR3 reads CASSPGRYNYGYTF. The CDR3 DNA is TGTGCCAGCAGTCCCGGACGGTACAACTATGGCTACACCTTC.

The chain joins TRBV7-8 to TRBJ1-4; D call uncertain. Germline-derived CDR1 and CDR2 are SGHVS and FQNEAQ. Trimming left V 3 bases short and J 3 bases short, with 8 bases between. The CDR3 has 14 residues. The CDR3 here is CASSLDGANEKLFF. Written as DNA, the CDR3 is TGTGCCAGCAGCTTGGACGGGGCTAATGAAAAACTGTTTTTT.

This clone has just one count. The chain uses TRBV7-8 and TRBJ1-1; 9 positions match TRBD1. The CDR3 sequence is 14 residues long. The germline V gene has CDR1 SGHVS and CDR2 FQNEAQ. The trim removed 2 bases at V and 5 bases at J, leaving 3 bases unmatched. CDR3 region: CASSLLDRGTEAFF. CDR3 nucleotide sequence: TGTGCCAGCAGCTTATTGGACAGGGGAACTGAAGCTTTCTTT.

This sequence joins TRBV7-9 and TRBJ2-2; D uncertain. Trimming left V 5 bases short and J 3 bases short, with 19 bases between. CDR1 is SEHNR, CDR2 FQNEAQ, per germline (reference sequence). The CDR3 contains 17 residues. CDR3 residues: CASSPPIRHRDTGELFF. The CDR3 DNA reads TGTGCCAGCAGCCCCCCTATACGACACCGGGACACCGGGGAGCTGTTTTTT.

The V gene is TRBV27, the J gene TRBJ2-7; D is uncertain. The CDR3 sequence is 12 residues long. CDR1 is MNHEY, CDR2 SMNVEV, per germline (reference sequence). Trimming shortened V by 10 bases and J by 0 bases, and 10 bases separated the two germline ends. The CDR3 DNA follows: TGTGCCACCTGGCGATCCTCCTACGAGCAGTACTTC. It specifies CATWRSSYEQYF.

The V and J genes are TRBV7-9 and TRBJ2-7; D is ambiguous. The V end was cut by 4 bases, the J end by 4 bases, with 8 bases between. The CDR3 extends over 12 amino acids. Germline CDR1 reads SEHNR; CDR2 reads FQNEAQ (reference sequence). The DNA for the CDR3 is TGTGCCAGCAGCTCGGACGCATACGAGCAGTACTTC. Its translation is CASSSDAYEQYF.

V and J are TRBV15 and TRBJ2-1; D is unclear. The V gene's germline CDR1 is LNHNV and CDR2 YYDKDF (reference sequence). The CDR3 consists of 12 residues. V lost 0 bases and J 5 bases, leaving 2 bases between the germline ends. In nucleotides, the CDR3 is TGTGCCACCAGCAGAGAGGACAATGAGCAGTTCTTC. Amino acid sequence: CATSREDNEQFF.

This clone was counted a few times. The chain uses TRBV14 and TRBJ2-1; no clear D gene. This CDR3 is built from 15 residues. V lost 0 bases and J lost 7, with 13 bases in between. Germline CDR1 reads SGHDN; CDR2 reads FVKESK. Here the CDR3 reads CASSQDTSGINEQFF. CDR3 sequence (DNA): TGTGCCAGCAGCCAAGATACGAGTGGGATAAATGAGCAGTTCTTC.

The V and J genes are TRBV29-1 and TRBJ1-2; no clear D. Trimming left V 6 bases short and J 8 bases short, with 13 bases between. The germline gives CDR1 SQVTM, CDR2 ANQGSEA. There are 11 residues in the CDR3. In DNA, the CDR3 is TGCAGCGTCGCACTACGGAACGGCTACACCTTC. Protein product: CSVALRNGYTF.

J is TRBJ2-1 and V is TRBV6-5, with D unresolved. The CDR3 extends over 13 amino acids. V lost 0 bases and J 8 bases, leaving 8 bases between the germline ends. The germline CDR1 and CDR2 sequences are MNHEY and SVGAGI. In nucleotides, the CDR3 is TGTGCCAGCAGTTACTCCGCAAACCATGAGCAGTTCTTC. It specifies CASSYSANHEQFF.

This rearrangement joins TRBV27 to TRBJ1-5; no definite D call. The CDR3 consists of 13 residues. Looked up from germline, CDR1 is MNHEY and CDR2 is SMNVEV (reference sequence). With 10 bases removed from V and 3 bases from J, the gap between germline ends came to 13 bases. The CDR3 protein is CAISPGFNQPQHF. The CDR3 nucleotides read TGTGCCATATCACCGGGGTTCAATCAGCCCCAGCATTTT.

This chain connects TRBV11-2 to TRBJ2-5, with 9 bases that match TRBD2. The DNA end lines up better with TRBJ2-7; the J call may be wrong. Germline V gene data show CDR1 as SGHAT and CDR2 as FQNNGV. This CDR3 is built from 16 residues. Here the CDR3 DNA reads TGTGCCAGCAGCTTATCCACTAGCGGGCCATCCTACGAGCAGTACTTC. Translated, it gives CASSLSTSGPSYEQYF.

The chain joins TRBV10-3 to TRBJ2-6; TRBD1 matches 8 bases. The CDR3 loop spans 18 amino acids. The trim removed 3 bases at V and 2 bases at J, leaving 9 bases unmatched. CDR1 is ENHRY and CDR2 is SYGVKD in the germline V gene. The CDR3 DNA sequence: TGTGCCATCAGTGATCAGGCAGGGGGCCCCCCTGGGGCCAACGTCCTGACTTTC. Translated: CAISDQAGGPPGANVLTF.

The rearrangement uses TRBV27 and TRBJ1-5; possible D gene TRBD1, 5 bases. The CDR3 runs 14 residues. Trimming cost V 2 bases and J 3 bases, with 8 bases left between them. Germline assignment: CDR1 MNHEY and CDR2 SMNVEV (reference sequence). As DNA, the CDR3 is TGTGCCAGCAGTTTAGCAGGGCCCAATCAGCCCCAGCATTTT. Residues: CASSLAGPNQPQHF.

CDR3 bases: TGTGCCAGCAAGGTCAACACCGGGGAGCTGTTTTTT. Its translation: CASKVNTGELFF. The rearrangement uses TRBV9 and TRBJ2-2, with D unresolved. Germline CDR1 is SGDLS and CDR2 is YYNGEE. Between the trimmed V and J ends, which lost 6 bases and 2 bases, there was a span of 5 bases. The CDR3 is 12 residues long.